This T cell receptor (beta chain) was recovered during a study of Graves' ophthalmopathy and Graves' hyperthyroidism (dated by TCRdb to the late 2010s). Context from the whole study: Peripheral blood was collected at initial diagnosis, prior to any treatment. The study used TCR beta repertoire signatures to distinguish Graves' ophthalmopathy from Graves' hyperthyroidism and to predict progression to ophthalmopathy. In total, some 140 blood samples were TCR-sequenced: some 40 ophthalmopathy, some 75 hyperthyroidism and approximately 17 hyperthyroidism-to-ophthalmopathy patients. To explore V-J signatures that distinguish ophthalmopathy from hyperthyroidism, a discovery set of 100 patients was enrolled, made up of 40 to 45 with ophthalmopathy and roughly 57 with stable hyperthyroidism. For independent validation, a separate cohort was made up of roughly 19 hyperthyroidism patients plus 17 patients who later progressed from hyperthyroidism to ophthalmopathy. In about six hyperthyroidism patients, T-cell repertoires of thyroid tissue and blood were compared. Following sample collection, hyperthyroidism patients were given methimazole at a starting dose of 30 mg daily, and ophthalmopathy patients were given high-dose intravenous methylprednisolone. The 75 to 100 discovery patients were divided at random into training and test sets in a 7:3 ratio. Broader findings and caveats from the paper: In validation, the model predicted ophthalmopathy progression with more than 55% sensitivity and around 72% specificity; approximately 12 predicted patients were CT-confirmed with GO in a median of approximately 6.5 months. Most expanded thyroid clonotypes with frequency above 0.001 were also detected in blood, suggesting blood repertoires may reflect the thyroid immune response. No statistical method was used to predetermine the sample size, and group allocation was not hidden from the investigators. The 13-signature model separated ophthalmopathy from stable hyperthyroidism with approximately 90% sensitivity and 81.08% specificity in cross-validation, and 80%/75% in the test set.

Patients with ophthalmopathy had moderately to severely active disease, with a Clinical Activity Score of 3 or more, a NOSPECS grade of 4 or more, and a disease duration of less than 3 months. Patients were excluded if they had other autoimmune diseases, uncontrolled infections, pregnancy or lactation. Diagnosis was based on clinical symptoms, serum thyroxine, TRAb, thyroid ultrasound and orbital computed tomography. Using Ficoll-Paque density gradient centrifugation, PBMCs were isolated from approximately 11 ml of fresh peripheral blood. Total RNA was extracted using Trizol reagent, and RNA quality was checked on an Agilent 2100 Bioanalyzer. This clonotype was seen repeatedly, ten times or more. Its antigen is unknown. There are no base qualities to consult, and no much larger clone falls within one base. TCR beta CDR3 regions were amplified from RNA transcripts for repertoire sequencing. The first round was an RT-PCR using HTBI primers with the Qiagen OneStep RT-PCR kit, and this first round was followed by a second-round multiplex PCR, then size selection and purification. The libraries underwent paired-end sequencing with 100 bp reads on an Illumina HiSeq2000. The source study handled its data this way. Reads were processed with SOAPnuke, discarding reads with adapters, uncalled bases, mean Phred below 15, or no exact constant-primer or identifier match. High-quality paired reads were merged with COPE v1.2.5. Each unique nucleotide sequence was defined as a clonotype, and clonotypes were aligned to IMGT TRB V, D and J references with MiTCR v1.1. Only V-J combinations with frequency above 0.0001 were analysed, covering more than 99% of repertoires. A TCR clonal expansion and chaos score per V-J combination was defined as the ratio of F50 clonal expansion to chaos observed in the TCRdist matrix. Welch's t-statistics and random forest were used to reduce the features to some 13 V-J combinations, which were then used as input to a naive Bayes classifier. The similarity between thyroid and blood repertoires was quantified using the Morisita-Horn index. TCRdb passed the public sequencing reads through fastp at Q25 and MiXCR, retaining productive beta sequences. CDR3 protein sequences are deduplicated, and each keeps its most common genes and DNA. For this entry, the V and J calls and clone size follow TCRdb and not the study's own pipeline. The sample yields fewer than 600,000 distinct CDR3 sequences; over 13% were counted once. Roughly 9.8% of the sample belongs to the ten largest clones.

Per the germline V gene, MNHNS is the CDR1 and SASEGT is the CDR2. Including cysteine and phenylalanine, the CDR3 has 14 amino acids. CDR3 DNA is the only sequence kept; it has 42 bases, read in frame from the first base. V lost 4 bases and J lost 0 bases; the stretch between them is 9 bases long. Sequencing was done on a sample of blood. The rearrangement combines TRBV6-1 with TRBJ2-5; the D segment may tentatively be TRBD1 or TRBD2, each giving 6 matched bases. The sequence derives from a woman between 25 and 40 years old with Graves' ophthalmopathy. Donor details come from another sample of the same person, matched by shared clones. The nucleotide sequence is given as TGTGCCAGCAGTGGAGGGGGGAACCAAGAGACCCAGTACTTC. Its translation is CASSGGGNQETQYF.